The clone carrying this TCR beta chain has a handful of counts. The antigen is unknown. This entry comes from a study of vaccination and CD4 T cells after COVID-19. The treatment is: approximately 9-day PBMC culture with coronavirus spike peptide pools or control peptides (ViraFEST assay). The CDR3 covers 13 residues. Trimming removed 5 bases from V and 5 bases from J; junction bases left unmatched: 7. Germline V gene sequence: CDR1 DFQATT, CDR2 SNEGSKA (reference sequence). Sequencing of DNA taken from cultured CD4+ T cells relied on the Oncomine TCR Beta short-read assay. TCRdb fed the PCR reads into MiXCR, producing one record per CDR3 protein. The sample has about 20,000 distinct CDR3 sequences, around half seen once.

Sequencing used CD4+ T cells from blood, cultured in vitro, obtained before SARS-CoV-2 vaccination. The chain combines TRBV20-1 with TRBJ1-1; 8 bases are shared with TRBD1. The sequence was collected from a human donor who had recovered from COVID-19. The CDR3 spells CSAETGVGTEAFF. DNA of the CDR3: TGCAGTGCTGAGACAGGGGTGGGGACTGAAGCTTTCTTT.